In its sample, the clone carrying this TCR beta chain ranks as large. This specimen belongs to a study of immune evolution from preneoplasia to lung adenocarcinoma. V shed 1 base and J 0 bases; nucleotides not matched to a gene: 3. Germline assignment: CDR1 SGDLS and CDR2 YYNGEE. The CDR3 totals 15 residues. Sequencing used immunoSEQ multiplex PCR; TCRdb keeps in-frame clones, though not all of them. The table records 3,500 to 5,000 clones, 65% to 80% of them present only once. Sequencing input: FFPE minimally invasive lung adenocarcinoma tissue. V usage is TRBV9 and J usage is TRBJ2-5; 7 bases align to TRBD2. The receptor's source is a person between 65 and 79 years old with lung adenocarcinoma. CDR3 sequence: CASSVMGGYQETQYF. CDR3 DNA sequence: TGTGCCAGCAGCGTAATGGGGGGGTACCAAGAGACCCAGTACTTC.